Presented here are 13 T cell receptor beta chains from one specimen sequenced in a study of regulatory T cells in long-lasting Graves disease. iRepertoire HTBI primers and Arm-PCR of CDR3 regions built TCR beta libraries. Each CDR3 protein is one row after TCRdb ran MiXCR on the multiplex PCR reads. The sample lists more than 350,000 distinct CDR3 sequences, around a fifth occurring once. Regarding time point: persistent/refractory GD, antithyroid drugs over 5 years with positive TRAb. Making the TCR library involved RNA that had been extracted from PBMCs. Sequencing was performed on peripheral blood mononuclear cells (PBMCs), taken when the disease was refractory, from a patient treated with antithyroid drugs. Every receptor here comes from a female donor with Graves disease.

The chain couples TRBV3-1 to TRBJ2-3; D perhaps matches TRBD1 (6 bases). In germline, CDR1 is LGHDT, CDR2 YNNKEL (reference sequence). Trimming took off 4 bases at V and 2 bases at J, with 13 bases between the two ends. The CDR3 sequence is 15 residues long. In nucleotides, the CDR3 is TGTGCCAGCAGCCCCCATGGACAGCTCACAGATACGCAGTATTTT. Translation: CASSPHGQLTDTQYF.

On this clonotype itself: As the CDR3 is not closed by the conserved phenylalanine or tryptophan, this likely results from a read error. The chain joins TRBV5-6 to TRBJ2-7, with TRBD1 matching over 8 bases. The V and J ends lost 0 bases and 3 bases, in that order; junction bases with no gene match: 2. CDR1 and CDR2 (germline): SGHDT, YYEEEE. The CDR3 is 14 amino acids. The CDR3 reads CASSLETGVYEQYS. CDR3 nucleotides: TGTGCCAGCAGCTTGGAGACAGGGGTCTACGAGCAGTACTCC.

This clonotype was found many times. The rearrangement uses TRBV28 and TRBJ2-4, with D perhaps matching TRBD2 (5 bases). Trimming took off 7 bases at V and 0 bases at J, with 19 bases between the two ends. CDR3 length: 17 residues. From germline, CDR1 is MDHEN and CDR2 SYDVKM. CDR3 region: CASKRAPRALAKNIQYF. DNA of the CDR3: TGTGCCAGCAAGAGGGCACCCCGAGCTCTAGCCAAAAACATTCAGTACTTC.

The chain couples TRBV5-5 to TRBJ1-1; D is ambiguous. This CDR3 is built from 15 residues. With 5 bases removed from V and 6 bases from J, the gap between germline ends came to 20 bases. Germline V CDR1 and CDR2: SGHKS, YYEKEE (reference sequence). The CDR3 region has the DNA TGTGCCAGCAGTTGGGGTGGAGGGAAGTACGCTGAAGCTTTCTTT. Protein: CASSWGGGKYAEAFF.

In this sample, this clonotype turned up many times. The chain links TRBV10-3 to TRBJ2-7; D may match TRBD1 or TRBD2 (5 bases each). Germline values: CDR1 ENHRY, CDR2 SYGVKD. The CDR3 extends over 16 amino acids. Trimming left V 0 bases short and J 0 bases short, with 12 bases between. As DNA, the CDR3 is TGTGCCATCAGTGAGTCGAGGGGCAGGAGCTCCTACGAGCAGTACTTC. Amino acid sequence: CAISESRGRSSYEQYF.

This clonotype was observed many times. The CDR3 DNA follows: TGTGCCAGCAGCCCTTATGCAGGGGCGTGGAAAGAGACCCAGTACTTC. It encodes CASSPYAGAWKETQYF. The V and J genes are TRBV3-1 and TRBJ2-5; D perhaps matches TRBD1 (6 bases). The CDR3 is 16 residues long. Germline assignment: CDR1 LGHDT and CDR2 YNNKEL (reference sequence). V was pared by 4 bases and J by 3 bases, with 18 bases between.

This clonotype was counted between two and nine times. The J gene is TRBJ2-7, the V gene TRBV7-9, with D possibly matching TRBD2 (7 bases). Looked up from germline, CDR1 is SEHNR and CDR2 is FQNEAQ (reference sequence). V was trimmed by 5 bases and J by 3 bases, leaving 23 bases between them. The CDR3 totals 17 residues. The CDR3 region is CASSPSRTRDRIYEQYF. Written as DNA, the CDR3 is TGTGCCAGCAGCCCCTCCCGGACTAGAGACAGGATCTACGAGCAGTACTTC.

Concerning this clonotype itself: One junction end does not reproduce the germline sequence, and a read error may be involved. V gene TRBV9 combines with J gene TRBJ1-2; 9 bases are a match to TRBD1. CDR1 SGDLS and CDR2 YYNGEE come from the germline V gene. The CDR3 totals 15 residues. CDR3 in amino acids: CASSTGTGLHYGYAF. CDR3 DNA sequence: TGTGCCAGCAGCACCGGGACAGGGCTACACTATGGCTACGCCTTC.

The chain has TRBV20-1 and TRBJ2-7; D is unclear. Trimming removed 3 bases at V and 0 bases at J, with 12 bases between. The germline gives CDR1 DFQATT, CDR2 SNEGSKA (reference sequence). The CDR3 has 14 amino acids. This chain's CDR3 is CSASRQASSYEQYF. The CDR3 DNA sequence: TGCAGTGCTAGCCGGCAGGCCAGCTCCTACGAGCAGTACTTC.

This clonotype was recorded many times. This chain's CDR3 is CSARDPRSGDYGYTF. For the CDR3, the DNA is TGCAGTGCTAGAGATCCGCGCTCTGGGGACTATGGCTACACCTTC. The chain combines TRBV20-1 with TRBJ1-2; D uncertain. CDR1 DFQATT and CDR2 SNEGSKA come from the germline V gene (reference sequence). Trimming removed 0 bases from V and 3 bases from J, with 14 bases in between. CDR3 length: 15 amino acids.

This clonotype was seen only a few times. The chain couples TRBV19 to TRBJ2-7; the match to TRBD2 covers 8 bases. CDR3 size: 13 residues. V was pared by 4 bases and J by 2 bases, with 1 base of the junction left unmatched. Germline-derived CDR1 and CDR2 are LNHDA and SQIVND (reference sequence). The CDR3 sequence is CASSKRGTYEQYF. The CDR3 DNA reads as TGTGCCAGTAGTAAGCGGGGGACCTACGAGCAGTACTTC.

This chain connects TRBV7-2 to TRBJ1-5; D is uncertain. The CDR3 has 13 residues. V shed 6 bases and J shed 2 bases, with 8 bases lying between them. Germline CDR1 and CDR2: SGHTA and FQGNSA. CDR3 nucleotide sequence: TGTGCCAGCAGTTATACGGGCAATCAGCCCCAGCATTTT. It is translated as CASSYTGNQPQHF.

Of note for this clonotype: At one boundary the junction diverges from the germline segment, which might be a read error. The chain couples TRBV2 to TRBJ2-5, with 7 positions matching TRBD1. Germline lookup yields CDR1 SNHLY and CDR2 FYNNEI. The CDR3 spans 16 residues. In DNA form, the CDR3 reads TGTGCCAGCAAGCTATCGTTGGACAGGTTTCTCAATGAGCGGTTCTTC. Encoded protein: CASKLSLDRFLNERFF.